This T cell receptor (beta chain) derives from a study of T cell responses to AZD1222 COVID-19 vaccine. Looking at the study overall: Second-dose schedules of about 4 or about 12 weeks were combined. Notes on the study in general: At 160-218 and 743-854, vaccine-associated CD4 TCRs were dominant, and they spanned spike.

The assay was immunoSEQ multiplex PCR, and TCRdb's table has in-frame clones only and misses some. This sample has 75,000 to 90,000 clones, with 86% found just once. The CDR3 length is 12 residues. Trimming cost V 11 bases and J 4 bases, with 11 bases left between them. CDR1 and CDR2 from the germline V gene are SNHLY and FYNNEI. Note on this clone: Its antigen is unknown.

The receptor's source is an adult in good health. Sequencing was performed on peripheral blood, taken on day 0 of AZD1222 vaccination. The chain is built from TRBV2 and TRBJ1-4; D possibly corresponds to TRBD1 (6 bases). The CDR3, as DNA: TGTGCCTTCGGACAGAATAATGAAAAACTGTTTTTT. Amino acid sequence: CAFGQNNEKLFF.